These T cell receptor beta chains were read from a single sample in a study of blood T cells in healthy people across ages. MiXCR was run by TCRdb on the 5' RACE reads, yielding one entry per CDR3 protein. The table has around 2 million distinct CDR3 sequences, roughly two fifths seen once. The source material was blood. These TCRs come from a human donor in good health. Each CDR3 is given with its conserved first and last residue. D genes are given only for firm matches. The size field is filled for only some rows; it gives once, few, many or a size class.

CDR3aa: CSVEKGINSYEQYF; CDR3nt: TGCAGCGTTGAGAAAGGGATCAATTCCTACGAGCAGTACTTC; v_gene: TRBV29-1; d_gene: .; j_gene: TRBJ2-7; abundance: .
CDR3aa: CASSGAPRDYGYTF; CDR3nt: TGTGCCAGCAGCGGTGCACCAAGGGACTATGGCTACACCTTC; v_gene: TRBV9; d_gene: .; j_gene: TRBJ1-2; abundance: few
CDR3aa: CASSPDRVTETQYF; CDR3nt: TGTGCCAGCAGTCCGGACAGGGTGACGGAGACCCAGTACTTC; v_gene: TRBV6-2/TRBV6-3; d_gene: TRBD1; j_gene: TRBJ2-5; abundance: .
CDR3aa: CASSDRNSPLHF; CDR3nt: TGTGCCAGCAGTGACCGAAATTCACCCCTCCACTTT; v_gene: TRBV6-2/TRBV6-3; d_gene: .; j_gene: TRBJ1-6; abundance: once
CDR3aa: CASSQDLRDSPLHF; CDR3nt: TGTGCCAGCAGCCAAGACCTCAGGGATTCACCCCTCCACTTT; v_gene: TRBV4-2; d_gene: .; j_gene: TRBJ1-6; abundance: .
CDR3aa: CSARDNGAFAYGYTF; CDR3nt: TGCAGTGCTAGAGATAATGGTGCGTTTGCCTATGGCTACACCTTC; v_gene: TRBV20-1; d_gene: .; j_gene: TRBJ1-2; abundance: few
CDR3aa: CASREPSEEETQYF; CDR3nt: TGCGCCAGCAGAGAACCAAGCGAGGAGGAGACCCAGTACTTC; v_gene: TRBV5-1; d_gene: .; j_gene: TRBJ2-5; abundance: .
CDR3aa: CASSLWGRGSYNEQFF; CDR3nt: TGTGCCAGCAGTTTATGGGGCCGCGGGTCCTACAATGAGCAGTTCTTC; v_gene: TRBV28; d_gene: .; j_gene: TRBJ2-1; abundance: .
CDR3aa: CASSLKPQWRGSVHSDEQYF; CDR3nt: TGTGCCAGCAGCCTAAAGCCCCAATGGAGGGGGTCTGTTCATTCGGACGAGCAGTACTTC; v_gene: TRBV11-1; d_gene: .; j_gene: TRBJ2-7; abundance: .
CDR3aa: CASSQVMSGYGYTF; CDR3nt: TGCGCCAGCAGCCAAGTCATGTCCGGGTATGGCTACACCTTC; v_gene: TRBV4-1; d_gene: .; j_gene: TRBJ1-2; abundance: few
CDR3aa: CASSFRTDPYEQYF; CDR3nt: TGTGCCAGCAGCTTTAGGACCGACCCCTACGAGCAGTACTTC; v_gene: TRBV11-2; d_gene: .; j_gene: TRBJ2-7; abundance: .
CDR3aa: CAWVPTGNCGYTF; CDR3nt: TGTGCCTGGGTTCCGACAGGGAACTGTGGCTACACCTTC; v_gene: TRBV30; d_gene: TRBD1; j_gene: TRBJ1-2; abundance: .
CDR3aa: CASSKGTHHGYTF; CDR3nt: TGTGCCAGTAGTAAGGGTACCCACCATGGCTACACCTTC; v_gene: TRBV19; d_gene: .; j_gene: TRBJ1-2; abundance: once
CDR3aa: CASSLGQADGEQYF; CDR3nt: TGCGCCAGCAGCCTTGGACAGGCCGACGGGGAGCAGTACTTC; v_gene: TRBV5-1; d_gene: TRBD1; j_gene: TRBJ2-5; abundance: .
CDR3aa: CASRAPPETQYF; CDR3nt: TGTGCCAGCAGGGCTCCCCCAGAGACCCAGTACTTC; v_gene: TRBV28; d_gene: .; j_gene: TRBJ2-5; abundance: .
CDR3aa: CASSRLVGGWQETQYF; CDR3nt: TGTGCCAGCAGCCGACTAGTAGGGGGTTGGCAAGAGACCCAGTACTTC; v_gene: TRBV2; d_gene: .; j_gene: TRBJ2-5; abundance: few
CDR3aa: CASSPSRLDEQYF; CDR3nt: TGTGCCAGCTCACCAAGTCGTCTGGACGAGCAGTACTTC; v_gene: TRBV18; d_gene: .; j_gene: TRBJ2-7; abundance: .
CDR3aa: CASRLDRTATNEKLFF; CDR3nt: TGTGCCAGCAGACTGGACAGGACTGCAACTAATGAAAAACTGTTTTTT; v_gene: TRBV12-3/TRBV12-4; d_gene: TRBD1; j_gene: TRBJ1-4; abundance: .
CDR3aa: CASSLGFASYSSTDTQYF; CDR3nt: TGTGCCAGCAGTCTTGGTTTTGCGTCCTACTCTAGCACAGATACGCAGTATTTT; v_gene: TRBV12-3/TRBV12-4; d_gene: .; j_gene: TRBJ2-3; abundance: .
CDR3aa: CASSLSVFGGGAGDTQYF; CDR3nt: TGTGCCAGCAGTTTATCGGTTTTTGGCGGGGGGGCGGGGGATACGCAGTATTTT; v_gene: TRBV12-3/TRBV12-4; d_gene: TRBD2; j_gene: TRBJ2-3; abundance: few
CDR3aa: CASSQASRADTQYF; CDR3nt: TGTGCCAGCAGCCAAGCTAGCAGGGCTGATACGCAGTATTTT; v_gene: TRBV14; d_gene: .; j_gene: TRBJ2-3; abundance: .
CDR3aa: CASGNPGRTDGYTF; CDR3nt: TGTGCCAGCGGCAATCCCGGTCGGACTGATGGCTACACCTTC; v_gene: TRBV27; d_gene: .; j_gene: TRBJ1-2; abundance: .
CDR3aa: CASISGGEQFF; CDR3nt: TGTGCCAGCATTTCGGGCGGTGAGCAGTTCTTC; v_gene: TRBV6-2/TRBV6-3; d_gene: .; j_gene: TRBJ2-1; abundance: few
CDR3aa: CASSLGAPRETQYF; CDR3nt: TGTGCCAGCAGCTTAGGGGCCCCTCGGGAGACCCAGTACTTC; v_gene: TRBV11-2; d_gene: .; j_gene: TRBJ2-5; abundance: once
CDR3aa: CASSQAKGADTQYF; CDR3nt: TGCGCCAGCAGCCAAGCCAAGGGGGCAGATACGCAGTATTTT; v_gene: TRBV4-3; d_gene: .; j_gene: TRBJ2-3; abundance: .
CDR3aa: CASSPDRGTDTQYF; CDR3nt: TGTGCCAGCAGCCCGGACAGGGGCACAGATACGCAGTATTTT; v_gene: TRBV7-2; d_gene: TRBD1; j_gene: TRBJ2-3; abundance: many
CDR3aa: CASSPGLGARGYTF; CDR3nt: TGTGCCAGCAGCCCCGGTCTGGGGGCGCGCGGCTACACCTTC; v_gene: TRBV6-5; d_gene: .; j_gene: TRBJ1-2; abundance: .
CDR3aa: CTSSFRGAKNEQYF; CDR3nt: TGTACCAGCAGCTTTAGGGGTGCCAAGAACGAGCAGTACTTC; v_gene: TRBV7-8; d_gene: .; j_gene: TRBJ2-7; abundance: .
CDR3aa: CASSFNWAREQFF; CDR3nt: TGTGCCAGCAGCTTCAATTGGGCCCGTGAGCAGTTCTTC; v_gene: TRBV12-3/TRBV12-4; d_gene: .; j_gene: TRBJ2-1; abundance: .
CDR3aa: CATSRVRGAYNEQFF; CDR3nt: TGTGCCACCAGCAGAGTGCGGGGGGCCTACAATGAGCAGTTCTTC; v_gene: TRBV15; d_gene: TRBD2; j_gene: TRBJ2-1; abundance: .
CDR3aa: CASSSEVRTGGAGYTF; CDR3nt: TGTGCCAGCAGCTCGGAAGTTCGGACAGGGGGCGCGGGCTACACCTTC; v_gene: TRBV5-5; d_gene: TRBD1; j_gene: TRBJ1-2; abundance: .
CDR3aa: CASSSYRGGGYTF; CDR3nt: TGTGCCAGCAGTTCGTACAGGGGAGGAGGCTACACCTTC; v_gene: TRBV12-3/TRBV12-4; d_gene: TRBD1; j_gene: TRBJ1-2; abundance: .
CDR3aa: CASSATPTFSETQYF; CDR3nt: TGTGCCAGCAGCGCAACGCCGACTTTTTCCGAGACCCAGTACTTC; v_gene: TRBV5-6; d_gene: .; j_gene: TRBJ2-5; abundance: few
CDR3aa: CSARDGLAEGAGELFF; CDR3nt: TGCAGTGCTAGAGATGGACTAGCGGAAGGCGCCGGGGAGCTGTTTTTT; v_gene: TRBV20-1; d_gene: TRBD2; j_gene: TRBJ2-2; abundance: .
CDR3aa: CASSSGSPSGEQYF; CDR3nt: TGCGCCAGCAGCTCAGGGTCCCCTTCGGGGGAGCAGTACTTC; v_gene: TRBV5-1; d_gene: .; j_gene: TRBJ2-7; abundance: few